These 29 T cell receptor beta chains were all obtained from the same sample, sequenced in a study of T cell changes during pregnancy in multiple sclerosis. TCRdb's table, derived via immunoSEQ multiplex PCR, lists solely in-frame clones and lacks some. The table has about 44,000 clones, approximately 92% seen once; the top ten hold roughly 0.7%. This specimen consisted of CD4+ T cells from peripheral blood mononuclear cells, obtained in the first trimester of pregnancy. The receptor source for this set is a female donor with multiple sclerosis, enrolled in a pregnancy study.

This chain joins TRBV25-1 and TRBJ2-7, with D possibly TRBD1 on 5 matching bases. CDR3 length equals 14 residues. CDR1 MGHDK and CDR2 SYGVNS come from the germline V gene. With 4 bases removed from V and 0 bases from J, the gap between germline ends came to 10 bases. The CDR3: CASSGGLPSYEQYF. CDR3 nucleotides: TGTGCCAGCAGTGGGGGCCTTCCCTCCTACGAGCAGTACTTC.

The J gene is TRBJ2-7, the V gene TRBV28; TRBD2 matches at 7 bases. The CDR3 has 15 residues. The germline V gene has CDR1 MDHEN and CDR2 SYDVKM. J lost 5 bases, V lost 7 bases, and 14 bases had no gene match. This CDR3 reads CASKDIRGSLNEQYF. The CDR3 DNA reads TGTGCCAGCAAGGATATTCGCGGGAGTCTTAACGAGCAGTACTTC. Full variable domain (rest looked up from reference TRBV28 and TRBJ2-7): DVKVTQSSRYLVKRTGEKVFLECVQDMDHENMFWYRQDPGLGLRLIYFSYDVKMKEKGDIPEGYSVSREKKERFSLILESASTNQTSMYLCASKDIRGSLNEQYFGPGTRLTVT.

The chain joins TRBV6-1 to TRBJ2-2; no definite D call. V lost 3 bases and J 3 bases, leaving 8 bases between the germline ends. This CDR3 has 14 residues. CDR1 is MNHNS and CDR2 is SASEGT in the germline V gene. The CDR3: CASSERGDTGELFF. CDR3 coding DNA: TGTGCCAGCAGTGAGAGAGGTGACACCGGGGAGCTGTTTTTT.

The chain recombines TRBV25-1 with TRBJ2-5, with 13 positions matching TRBD2. There are 15 residues in the CDR3. V dropped 7 bases and J dropped 7; count of bases not matched to a gene: 9. In germline, CDR1 is MGHDK, CDR2 SYGVNS. In DNA, the CDR3 is TGTGCCAGCACACCACTAGCGGGAGGGTTGGGGACCCAGTACTTC. Translation gives CASTPLAGGLGTQYF.

The chain uses TRBV7-8 and TRBJ1-4; 7 nucleotides align to TRBD1. Germline V gene lookup returns CDR1 SGHVS and CDR2 FQNEAQ. The CDR3 contains 19 residues. J was trimmed by 0 bases and V by 2 bases; bases with no gene match: 12. CDR3 in DNA: TGTGCCAGCAGCTTACTACAGGGGTGGCGTGGTGCAACTAATGAAAAACTGTTTTTT. Translated: CASSLLQGWRGATNEKLFF. The full variable domain, completed using reference TRBV7-8 and TRBJ1-4, is GAGVSQSPRYKVAKRGQDVALRCDPISGHVSLFWYQQALGQGPEFLTYFQNEAQLDKSGLPSDRFFAERPEGSVSTLKIQRTQQEDSAVYLCASSLLQGWRGATNEKLFFGSGTQLSVL.

This clone was recorded only once. The chain combines TRBV18 with TRBJ2-5; 11 bases are shared with TRBD2. With V trimmed by 7 bases and J by 4 bases, 5 bases remained unmatched. Germline CDR1 is KGHSH and CDR2 is LQKENI. There are 14 residues in the CDR3. This CDR3 is CASLQLAGAETQYF. The DNA for the CDR3 is TGTGCCAGCTTACAACTAGCGGGAGCAGAGACCCAGTACTTC.

This chain uses TRBV5-4 with TRBJ2-3; 9 bases line up with TRBD1. The trim removed 0 bases at V and 1 base at J, leaving 0 bases unmatched. Per germline, CDR1 SGHNT and CDR2 YYREEE (reference sequence). The CDR3 contains 15 residues. CDR3 DNA: TGTGCCAGCAGCTTGGGGACAGGGGGCACAGATACGCAGTATTTT. As protein: CASSLGTGGTDTQYF.

J is TRBJ2-6 and V is TRBV28; D may be TRBD1 (6 bases). This CDR3 has 15 residues. Germline V gene data show CDR1 as MDHEN and CDR2 as SYDVKM. The V end lost 6 bases, the J end lost 1 base, and 10 bases lay between the germline ends. DNA of the CDR3: TGTGCCAGCAGGGTGGGGGCTTCTGGGGCCAACGTCCTGACTTTC. It specifies CASRVGASGANVLTF.

V is TRBV5-1 and J is TRBJ2-1; TRBD2 matches at 14 bases. After removal of 5 bases from V and 8 bases from J, the junction contained 6 bases not matched to a gene. The CDR3 is made up of 15 amino acids. Germline CDR1 reads SGHRS; CDR2 reads YFSETQ. CDR3 nucleotide sequence: TGCGCCAGCAGAACGGGACTAGCGGGAGTAGATGAGCAGTTCTTC. Its translation: CASRTGLAGVDEQFF.

This sequence joins TRBV11-3 and TRBJ2-1; TRBD2 matches 15 bases. Looked up from germline, CDR1 is SGHNT and CDR2 is YENEEA. The trim removed 2 bases at V and 6 bases at J, leaving 5 bases unmatched. CDR3 length: 17 residues. The CDR3 loop is CASSLFAGLAGGNEQFF. The CDR3 nucleotides read TGTGCCAGCAGCTTATTCGCGGGACTAGCGGGAGGCAATGAGCAGTTCTTC.

The CDR3 coding sequence is TGTGCCAGCAGCCCTGGACAGCACTATGGCTACACCTTC. Protein product: CASSPGQHYGYTF. V usage is TRBV7-2 and J usage is TRBJ1-2, with D tentatively TRBD1 (6 bases). The V and J ends lost 5 bases and 3 bases respectively, with 10 bases between them. The CDR3 contains 13 residues. Germline V lookup: CDR1 SGHTA, CDR2 FQGNSA.

The J gene is TRBJ2-1, the V gene TRBV27, with D perhaps matching TRBD2 (6 bases). The V end lost 3 bases, the J end lost 10 bases, and 19 bases lay between the germline ends. The CDR3 is made up of 15 amino acids. CDR1 and CDR2 from the germline V gene are MNHEY and SMNVEV (reference sequence). CDR3 region: CASSFSGFTMMEQFF. DNA of the CDR3: TGTGCCAGCAGTTTTAGCGGATTTACAATGATGGAGCAGTTCTTC.

This clone came up once. This chain links TRBV9 with TRBJ2-1, with a weak D call TRBD2 (6 bases). Germline lookup yields CDR1 SGDLS and CDR2 YYNGEE. This CDR3 spans 15 amino acids. Trimming removed 3 bases from V and 3 bases from J, with 13 bases in between. The CDR3 region is CASSGGLAFYNEQFF. The CDR3 DNA is TGTGCCAGCAGCGGGGGACTTGCCTTCTACAATGAGCAGTTCTTC. Supplemented by reference TRBV9 and TRBJ2-1, the full variable domain reads DSGVTQTPKHLITATGQRVTLRCSPRSGDLSVYWYQQSLDQGLQFLIQYYNGEERAKGNILERFSAQQFPDLHSELNLSSLELGDSALYFCASSGGLAFYNEQFFGPGTRLTVL.

CDR3 residues: CASSLTGTTYEQYF. The CDR3 bases are TGTGCCAGCAGCTTAACCGGGACTACCTACGAGCAGTACTTC. The chain combines TRBV7-9 with TRBJ2-7, with 7 bases aligning to TRBD2. J lost 2 bases, V lost 2 bases, and 3 bases had no gene match. Germline V gene data show CDR1 as SEHNR and CDR2 as FQNEAQ (reference sequence). The CDR3 extends over 14 amino acids.

The rearrangement links TRBV5-1 to TRBJ2-1, with TRBD1 matching 9 bases. The CDR3 is 16 residues long. With 2 bases clipped from V and 7 bases from J, the junction kept 10 bases outside the gene matches. Germline V gene data show CDR1 as SGHRS and CDR2 as YFSETQ. Here the CDR3 reads CASSLPPGQGFNEQFF. CDR3 nucleotides: TGCGCCAGCAGCTTACCCCCGGGACAGGGATTTAATGAGCAGTTCTTC.

This clone was observed once. The same CDR3 arises from other DNA sequences in this sample as well. The chain has TRBV11-2 and TRBJ1-4; TRBD1 is a possible D gene (5 bases). V was cut by 5 bases and J by 0 bases, with 10 bases left in between. CDR3 length: 15 residues. Germline V gene data show CDR1 as SGHAT and CDR2 as FQNNGV. CDR3 bases: TGTGCCAGCAGCGCAGGGTCAGCAACTAATGAAAAACTGTTTTTT. Translating gives CASSAGSATNEKLFF.

The V call is TRBV5-1, the J call TRBJ2-2; TRBD1 agrees at 10 bases. Per germline, CDR1 SGHRS and CDR2 YFSETQ. V shed 4 bases, J shed 4 bases, and the junction held 4 bases outside the gene matches. This CDR3 spans 15 amino acids. The CDR3, as DNA: TGCGCCAGCAGCCAGACAGGGGGCGCCACCGGGGAGCTGTTTTTT. Encoded protein: CASSQTGGATGELFF.

The V and J genes are TRBV11-3 and TRBJ2-1; the D gene is possibly TRBD2 (5 bases). There are 17 residues in the CDR3. CDR1 is SGHNT and CDR2 is YENEEA in the germline V gene. V was cut by 0 bases and J by 3 bases, with 15 bases left in between. The CDR3 DNA reads as TGTGCCAGCAGCTTAGATCGAGCCGGGAACGGCTACAATGAGCAGTTCTTC. Its protein is CASSLDRAGNGYNEQFF.

This sequence joins TRBV25-1 and TRBJ2-7; the match to TRBD1 covers 7 bases. V lost 8 bases, J lost 3 bases, and 4 bases stayed unmatched. The CDR3 is 12 amino acids. Germline-derived CDR1 and CDR2 are MGHDK and SYGVNS. The DNA of the CDR3 is TGTGCCAGCGGCAGACAGGGCTACGAGCAGTACTTC. It encodes CASGRQGYEQYF.

This clone was counted between two and nine times. The V gene is TRBV5-1, the J gene TRBJ2-1, with TRBD1 as a possible D gene (6 bases). The CDR3 sequence is 13 residues long. The V and J ends lost 4 bases and 4 bases respectively, with 9 bases between them. Per the germline V gene, CDR1 is SGHRS and CDR2 is YFSETQ. CDR3 nucleotides: TGCGCCAGCAGCCAGGACAGTTACAATGAGCAGTTCTTC. Amino acid sequence: CASSQDSYNEQFF.

The chain combines TRBV28 with TRBJ2-3; TRBD2 matches at 13 bases. Looked up from germline, CDR1 is MDHEN and CDR2 is SYDVKM. The CDR3 runs to 16 residues. Unmatched junction bases numbered 4, after V lost 4 bases and J lost 3 bases. The CDR3 is CASSSRTSGSTDTQYF. The CDR3 DNA sequence: TGTGCCAGCAGTTCTCGGACTAGCGGGAGTACAGATACGCAGTATTTT. Together with reference TRBV28 and TRBJ2-3, the CDR3 gives the full variable domain: DVKVTQSSRYLVKRTGEKVFLECVQDMDHENMFWYRQDPGLGLRLIYFSYDVKMKEKGDIPEGYSVSREKKERFSLILESASTNQTSMYLCASSSRTSGSTDTQYFGPGTRLTVL.

This sequence joins TRBV11-2 and TRBJ2-1, with a possible D match to TRBD2 (6 bases). This CDR3 is 14 amino acids long. Trimming shortened V by 7 bases and J by 3 bases, and 13 bases separated the two germline ends. Germline V gene lookup returns CDR1 SGHAT and CDR2 FQNNGV. CDR3 protein: CASTRGGNYNEQFF. CDR3 coding DNA: TGTGCCAGCACCCGTGGGGGGAACTACAATGAGCAGTTCTTC. Drawing the rest from reference TRBV11-2 and TRBJ2-1, the complete variable domain is EAGVAQSPRYKIIEKRQSVAFWCNPISGHATLYWYQQILGQGPKLLIQFQNNGVVDDSQLPKDRFSAERLKGVDSTLKIQPAKLEDSAVYLCASTRGGNYNEQFFGPGTRLTVL.

V and J are TRBV19 and TRBJ2-5; 11 positions match TRBD1. CDR1 is LNHDA, CDR2 SQIVND, per germline (reference sequence). The CDR3 sequence is 15 residues long. V shed 5 bases, J shed 5 bases, and the junction held 7 bases outside the gene matches. CDR3 DNA sequence: TGTGCCAGTAGTCTGGGGACAGGGGGAAGGGAGACCCAGTACTTC. It encodes CASSLGTGGRETQYF.

The V and J genes are TRBV29-1 and TRBJ1-2, with TRBD1 identical over 7 bases. The CDR3 length is 15 residues. Germline V gene data show CDR1 as SQVTM and CDR2 as ANQGSEA. The V segment lost 5 bases and the J segment 2 bases; nucleotides outside the gene matches: 11. The CDR3 region has the DNA TGCAGCGTTCCTACCTTGGGACAGTTAAACTATGGCTACACCTTC. Its translation is CSVPTLGQLNYGYTF.

The V call is TRBV10-3, the J call TRBJ2-1; 14 nucleotides match TRBD2. Germline V gives CDR1 ENHRY, CDR2 SYGVKD. There are 15 residues in the CDR3. J gave up 7 bases and V 6 bases, and 5 bases lay outside the gene matches. CDR3 coding DNA: TGTGCCATCAGAAAAGGACTAGCGGGAGGTAATGAGCAGTTCTTC. Amino acid sequence: CAIRKGLAGGNEQFF.

The V call is TRBV30, the J call TRBJ1-1; 7 bases match TRBD1. The CDR3 is made up of 14 amino acids. Per germline, CDR1 GTSNPN and CDR2 SVGIG (reference sequence). The trim removed 5 bases at V and 0 bases at J, leaving 6 bases unmatched. This CDR3 reads CAWGLGTVNTEAFF. In DNA form, the CDR3 reads TGTGCCTGGGGCCTTGGGACAGTGAACACTGAAGCTTTCTTT.

The genes are TRBV19 and TRBJ2-1; a weak D match, TRBD2 (6 bases). CDR1 LNHDA and CDR2 SQIVND come from the germline V gene (reference sequence). This CDR3 has 17 amino acids. V shed 3 bases and J shed 10 bases, with 25 bases lying between them. The CDR3 spells CASSIFPPGTRQREQFF. The CDR3 bases are TGTGCCAGTAGTATTTTTCCTCCTGGGACTCGCCAAAGGGAGCAGTTCTTC.

This clone appeared once. The CDR3, as DNA: TGTGCCAGCAGCAAAAAGGGCGACAGGGTTCGGCCTGAAAAGCCGAACCCCAATGAGCAGTTCTTC. Protein: CASSKKGDRVRPEKPNPNEQFF. The gene calls are TRBV21-1 and TRBJ2-1; the table names TRBD1, a call not compared with the DNA. TRBV21-1 is annotated as a pseudogene. CDR3 length equals 22 residues.

The V gene is TRBV2, the J gene TRBJ2-4; D remains unclear. From germline, CDR1 is SNHLY and CDR2 FYNNEI. The CDR3 runs to 14 residues. V was trimmed by 6 bases and J by 0 bases, leaving 9 bases between them. For the CDR3, the DNA is TGTGCCAGCAGCCTAAATATAGCCAAAAACATTCAGTACTTC. Its protein is CASSLNIAKNIQYF.